This TCR beta chain derives from a study of T cell responses to AZD1222 COVID-19 vaccine. Profiling relied on immunoSEQ multiplex PCR, and the TCRdb table lists in-frame clones only, not all of them. The sample consists of 120,000 or so clones, 85% to 95% of them appearing once. The length of the CDR3 is 13 residues. The germline V gene has CDR1 LNHDA and CDR2 SQIVND (reference sequence). The V end lost 9 bases, the J end lost 2 bases, and 13 bases lay between the germline ends. The chain is built from TRBV19 and TRBJ1-2, with D possibly matching TRBD1 (5 bases). Source: peripheral blood, taken on day 0 of AZD1222 vaccination. The TCR sequence derives from an adult in good health. CDR3 protein: CASRGRINYGYTF. The CDR3 DNA follows: TGTGCCAGCCGGGGGAGGATAAACTATGGCTACACCTTC. The whole variable domain, filled in from reference TRBV19 and TRBJ1-2, reads DGGITQSPKYLFRKEGQNVTLSCEQNLNHDAMYWYRQDPGQGLRLIYYSQIVNDFQKGDIAEGYSVSREKKESFPLTVTSAQKNPTAFYLCASRGRINYGYTFGSGTRLTVV.